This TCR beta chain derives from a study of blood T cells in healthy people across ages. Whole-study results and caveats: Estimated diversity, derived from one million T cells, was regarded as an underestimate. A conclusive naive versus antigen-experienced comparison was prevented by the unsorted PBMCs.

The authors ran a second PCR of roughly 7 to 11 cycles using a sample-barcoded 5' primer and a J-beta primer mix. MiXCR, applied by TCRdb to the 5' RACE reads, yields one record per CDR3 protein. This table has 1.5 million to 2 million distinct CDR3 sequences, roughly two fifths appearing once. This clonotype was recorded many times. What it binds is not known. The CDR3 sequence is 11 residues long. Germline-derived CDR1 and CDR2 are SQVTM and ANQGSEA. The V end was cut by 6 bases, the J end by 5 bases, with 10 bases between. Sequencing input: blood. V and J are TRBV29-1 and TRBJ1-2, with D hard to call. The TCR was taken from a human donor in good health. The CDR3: CSVNRGYGYTF. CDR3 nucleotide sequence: TGCAGCGTAAACCGAGGATATGGCTACACCTTC.